Below, 23 T cell receptor beta chains from the same sample are listed, as sequenced in a study of monozygotic twins with inflammatory bowel disease. Following a re-call of the 5' RACE reads, TCRdb has one entry per CDR3 protein and lacks DNA. This table holds around 190,000 distinct CDR3 sequences. Material: blood. Receptor source: a human donor with ulcerative colitis or Crohn's disease, or a healthy co-twin of an affected twin (not recorded which).

V gene TRBV18 combines with J gene TRBJ2-1; TCRdb picks TRBD2, but there is no DNA to check that call. The CDR3 loop spans 15 amino acids. Per the germline V gene, CDR1 is KGHSH and CDR2 is LQKENI. CDR3: CASSPRLAGVNEQFF.

The CDR3 is CSAAHVDAPYEQYF. This rearrangement joins TRBV20-1 to TRBJ2-7. The CDR3 contains 14 residues. Germline values: CDR1 DFQATT, CDR2 SNEGSKA (reference sequence).

This chain uses TRBV11-2 with TRBJ1-1; TCRdb's assignment of TRBD1 cannot be checked, as there is no DNA. CDR1 and CDR2 (germline): SGHAT, FQNNGV. The CDR3 spans 15 residues. The CDR3 here is CASSSSDRANTEAFF. The variable domain in full, completed from reference TRBV11-2 and TRBJ1-1, reads EAGVAQSPRYKIIEKRQSVAFWCNPISGHATLYWYQQILGQGPKLLIQFQNNGVVDDSQLPKDRFSAERLKGVDSTLKIQPAKLEDSAVYLCASSSSDRANTEAFFGQGTRLTVV.

The chain joins TRBV19 to TRBJ2-7; TCRdb calls TRBD1, which cannot be checked without DNA. Germline-derived CDR1 and CDR2 are LNHDA and SQIVND (reference sequence). This CDR3 is 17 amino acids long. CDR3 region: CASSKIKAGTRTSEQYF.

The chain employs TRBV6-2 or TRBV6-3 and TRBJ2-7; TCRdb gives TRBD2 as the D gene, but with no DNA this cannot be confirmed. This CDR3 has 17 residues. CDR1 MNHEY and CDR2 SVGEGT come from the germline V gene. The CDR3 is CASSYRGLAFYSYEQYF.

The chain carries TRBV20-1 and TRBJ2-5; the D call from TCRdb, TRBD2, cannot be confirmed without DNA. Per the germline V gene, CDR1 is DFQATT and CDR2 is SNEGSKA (reference sequence). CDR3 size: 13 residues. CDR3 region: CSAVSGGQETQYF.

V is TRBV27 and J is TRBJ1-5. This CDR3 region has 15 residues. The germline CDR1 and CDR2 sequences are MNHEY and SMNVEV (reference sequence). CDR3 region: CASSSNPTLNQPQHF.

This chain links TRBV20-1 with TRBJ2-5; TCRdb indicates TRBD1, and absent DNA this call remains unverified. Germline V gene data show CDR1 as DFQATT and CDR2 as SNEGSKA (reference sequence). This CDR3 is built from 12 residues. The CDR3 loop is CSASFGGGTQYF.

CDR3: CASNQGSYVQFF. This chain uses TRBV19 with TRBJ2-1; TCRdb reports TRBD1, a call that lacks DNA to check it against. This CDR3 is 12 amino acids long. CDR1 is LNHDA and CDR2 is SQIVND in the germline V gene (reference sequence). Combining the CDR3 with reference TRBV19 and TRBJ2-1 gives the whole variable domain DGGITQSPKYLFRKEGQNVTLSCEQNLNHDAMYWYRQDPGQGLRLIYYSQIVNDFQKGDIAEGYSVSREKKESFPLTVTSAQKNPTAFYLCASNQGSYVQFFGPGTRLTVL.

The chain joins TRBV12-3 or TRBV12-4 to TRBJ1-3. This CDR3 is built from 12 residues. This chain's CDR3 is CASSSTRNTIYF.

This chain connects TRBV7-2 to TRBJ2-5; as DNA is missing, the TRBD1 call by TCRdb cannot be tested. The CDR3 sequence is 16 residues long. The V gene's germline CDR1 is SGHTA and CDR2 FQGNSA. The CDR3 sequence is CASSLGTGAVWETQYF.

The chain is built from TRBV5-1 and TRBJ2-7; the TCRdb call, TRBD1, lacks DNA for checking. The CDR3 spans 15 residues. CDR1 and CDR2 from the germline V gene are SGHRS and YFSETQ. The CDR3 sequence: CASSLGSQGSPEQYF.

The rearrangement links TRBV18 to TRBJ2-5; the TCRdb call, TRBD1, lacks DNA for checking. The germline gives CDR1 KGHSH, CDR2 LQKENI. CDR3 length: 14 residues. CDR3 in amino acids: CASSPGQIGETQYF.

This rearrangement joins TRBV12-3 or TRBV12-4 to TRBJ1-6. The length of the CDR3 is 12 residues. The chain's CDR3 is CASRRDNSPLHF.

The V call is TRBV5-5, the J call TRBJ2-3. CDR1 is SGHKS and CDR2 is YYEKEE in the germline V gene (reference sequence). The CDR3 length is 15 residues. This chain's CDR3 is CASSLRLPSTDTQYF.

The chain employs TRBV15 and TRBJ2-3. CDR1 and CDR2 (germline): LNHNV, YYDKDF (reference sequence). The CDR3 totals 18 residues. The CDR3 here is CATSRDLYSDRLANTQYF.

The rearrangement uses TRBV7-3 and TRBJ2-1; TCRdb outputs TRBD1, but without DNA this stays unchecked. The CDR3 is 18 amino acids. CDR1 is SGHTA, CDR2 FQGTGA, per germline. The CDR3 reads CASSIGREGGTGYNEQFF. The full variable domain, its missing parts supplied by reference TRBV7-3 and TRBJ2-1, is GAGVSQTPSNKVTEKGKYVELRCDPISGHTALYWYRQSLGQGPEFLIYFQGTGAADDSGLPNDRFFAVRPEGSVSTLKIQRTERGDSAVYLCASSIGREGGTGYNEQFFGPGTRLTVL.

The rearrangement links TRBV29-1 to TRBJ1-1; TCRdb selects TRBD1, and the lack of DNA leaves this call unchecked. CDR1 is SQVTM, CDR2 ANQGSEA, per germline. The CDR3 has 11 amino acids. The CDR3 protein is CSGQGSTEAFF.

The CDR3 protein is CSARDGRQGDARGYTF. This chain connects TRBV20-1 to TRBJ1-2; the TCRdb D gene call, TRBD1, has no DNA to confirm it. The germline gives CDR1 DFQATT, CDR2 SNEGSKA (reference sequence). The length of the CDR3 is 16 residues.

This rearrangement joins TRBV12-3 or TRBV12-4 to TRBJ1-5; with no DNA, the TCRdb D assignment of TRBD1 cannot be verified. This CDR3 region has 14 residues. This chain's CDR3 is CASRDRGLNQPQHF.

The chain employs TRBV12-3 or TRBV12-4 and TRBJ2-7; TCRdb names TRBD1, which stays unverified in the absence of DNA. The CDR3 runs 14 residues. CDR3 in amino acids: CASTSTGNSYEQYF.

The chain joins TRBV12-3 or TRBV12-4 to TRBJ1-1. The CDR3 extends over 13 amino acids. The CDR3 sequence: CASSSSGRSEAFF.

J is TRBJ1-2 and V is TRBV4-2; with no DNA, the TCRdb D assignment of TRBD1 cannot be verified. There are 13 residues in the CDR3. CDR1 is LGHNA and CDR2 is YNFKEQ in the germline V gene. CDR3 residues: CASSQGTVYGYTF.